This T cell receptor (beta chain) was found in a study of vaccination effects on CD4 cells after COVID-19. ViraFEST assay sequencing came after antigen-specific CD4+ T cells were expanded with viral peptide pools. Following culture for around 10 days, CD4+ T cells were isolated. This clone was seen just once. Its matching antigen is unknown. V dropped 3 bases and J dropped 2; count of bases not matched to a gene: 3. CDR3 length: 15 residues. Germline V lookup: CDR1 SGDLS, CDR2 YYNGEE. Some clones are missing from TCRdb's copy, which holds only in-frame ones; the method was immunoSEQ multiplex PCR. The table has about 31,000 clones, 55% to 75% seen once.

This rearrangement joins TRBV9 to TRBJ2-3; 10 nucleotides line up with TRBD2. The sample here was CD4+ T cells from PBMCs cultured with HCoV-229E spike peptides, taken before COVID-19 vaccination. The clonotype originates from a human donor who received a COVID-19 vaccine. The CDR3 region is CASSGGLAHTDTQYF. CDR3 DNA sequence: TGTGCCAGCAGCGGGGGACTAGCGCACACAGATACGCAGTATTTT.